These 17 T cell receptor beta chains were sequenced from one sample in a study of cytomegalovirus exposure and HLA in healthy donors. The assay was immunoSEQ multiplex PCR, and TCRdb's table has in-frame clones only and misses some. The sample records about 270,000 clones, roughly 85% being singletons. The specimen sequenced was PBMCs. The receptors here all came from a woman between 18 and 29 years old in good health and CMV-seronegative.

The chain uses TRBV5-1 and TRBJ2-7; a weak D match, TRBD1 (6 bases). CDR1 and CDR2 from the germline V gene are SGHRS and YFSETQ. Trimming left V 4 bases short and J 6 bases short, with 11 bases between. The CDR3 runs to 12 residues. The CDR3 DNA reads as TGCGCCAGCAGCAAGGACAGCCTCGAGCAGTACTTC. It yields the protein CASSKDSLEQYF.

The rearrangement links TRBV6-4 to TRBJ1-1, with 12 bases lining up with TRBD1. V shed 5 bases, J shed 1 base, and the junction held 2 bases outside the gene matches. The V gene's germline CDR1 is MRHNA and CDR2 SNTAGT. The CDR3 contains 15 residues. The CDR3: CASSRDRGRNTEAFF. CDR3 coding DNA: TGTGCCAGCAGTAGGGACAGGGGGCGGAACACTGAAGCTTTCTTT.

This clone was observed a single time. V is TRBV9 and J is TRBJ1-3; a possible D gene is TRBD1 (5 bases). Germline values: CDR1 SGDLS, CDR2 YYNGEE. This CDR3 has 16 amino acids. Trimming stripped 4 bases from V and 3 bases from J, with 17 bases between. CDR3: CASSPRGTDDGNTIYF. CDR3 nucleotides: TGTGCCAGCAGCCCTAGGGGAACAGATGATGGAAACACCATATATTTT. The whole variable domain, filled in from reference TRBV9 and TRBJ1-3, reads DSGVTQTPKHLITATGQRVTLRCSPRSGDLSVYWYQQSLDQGLQFLIQYYNGEERAKGNILERFSAQQFPDLHSELNLSSLELGDSALYFCASSPRGTDDGNTIYFGEGSWLTVV.

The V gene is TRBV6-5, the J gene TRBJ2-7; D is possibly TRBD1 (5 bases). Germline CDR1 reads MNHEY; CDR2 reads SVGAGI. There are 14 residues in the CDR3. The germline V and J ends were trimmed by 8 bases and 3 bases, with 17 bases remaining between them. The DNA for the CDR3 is TGTGCCAGCGGCAAAGGGGTCTCAAACTACGAGCAGTACTTC. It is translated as CASGKGVSNYEQYF.

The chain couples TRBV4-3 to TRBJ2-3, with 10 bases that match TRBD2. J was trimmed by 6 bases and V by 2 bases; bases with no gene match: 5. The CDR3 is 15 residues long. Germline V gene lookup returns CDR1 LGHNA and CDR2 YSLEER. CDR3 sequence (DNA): TGCGCCAGCAGCCAACAGCGGGGGGGCGGGGATACGCAGTATTTT. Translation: CASSQQRGGGDTQYF.

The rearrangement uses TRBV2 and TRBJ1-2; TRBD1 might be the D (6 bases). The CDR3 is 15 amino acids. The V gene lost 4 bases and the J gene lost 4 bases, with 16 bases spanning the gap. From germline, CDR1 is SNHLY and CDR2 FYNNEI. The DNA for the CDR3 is TGTGCCAGCAGTGTAAATAGACAGGTTGTCTATGGCTACACCTTC. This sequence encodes CASSVNRQVVYGYTF. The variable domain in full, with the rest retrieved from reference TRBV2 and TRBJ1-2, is EPEVTQTPSHQVTQMGQEVILRCVPISNHLYFYWYRQILGQKVEFLVSFYNNEISEKSEIFDDQFSVERPDGSNFTLKIRSTKLEDSAMYFCASSVNRQVVYGYTFGSGTRLTVV.

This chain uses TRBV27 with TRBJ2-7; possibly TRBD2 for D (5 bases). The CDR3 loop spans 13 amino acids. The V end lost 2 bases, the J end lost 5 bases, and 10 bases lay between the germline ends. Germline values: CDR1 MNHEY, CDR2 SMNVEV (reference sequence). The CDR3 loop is CASSLNMRDEQYF. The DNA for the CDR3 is TGTGCCAGCAGTTTAAATATGCGGGACGAGCAGTACTTC.

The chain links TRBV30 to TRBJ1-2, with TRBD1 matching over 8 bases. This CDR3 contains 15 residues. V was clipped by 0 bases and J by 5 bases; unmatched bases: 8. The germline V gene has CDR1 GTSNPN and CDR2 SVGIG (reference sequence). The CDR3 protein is CAWSVGTGPGYGYTF. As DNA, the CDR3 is TGTGCCTGGAGTGTAGGGACAGGCCCCGGTTATGGCTACACCTTC. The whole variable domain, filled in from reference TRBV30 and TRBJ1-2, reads SQTIHQWPATLVQPVGSPLSLECTVEGTSNPNLYWYRQAAGRGLQLLFYSVGIGQISSEVPQNLSASRPQDRQFILSSKKLLLSDSGFYLCAWSVGTGPGYGYTFGSGTRLTVV.

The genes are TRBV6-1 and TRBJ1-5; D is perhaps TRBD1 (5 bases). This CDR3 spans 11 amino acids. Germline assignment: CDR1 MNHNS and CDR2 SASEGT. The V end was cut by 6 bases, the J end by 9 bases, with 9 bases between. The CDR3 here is CASRLTGPQHF. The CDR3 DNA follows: TGTGCCAGCAGACTCACAGGGCCCCAGCATTTT.

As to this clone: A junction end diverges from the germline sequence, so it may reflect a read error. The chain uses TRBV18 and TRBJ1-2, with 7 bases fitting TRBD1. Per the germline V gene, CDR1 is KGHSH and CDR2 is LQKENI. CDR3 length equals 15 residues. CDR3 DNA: TGTGCCAGCTCACCAACTTTTGACAGGGCCAGTCAAGGCGCCTTC. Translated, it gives CASSPTFDRASQGAF. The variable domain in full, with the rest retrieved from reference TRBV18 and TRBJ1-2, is NAGVMQNPRHLVRRRGQEARLRCSPMKGHSHVYWYRQLPEEGLKFMVYLQKENIIDESGMPKERFSAEFPKEGPSILRIQQVVRGDSAAYFCASSPTFDRASQGAFGSGTRLTVV.

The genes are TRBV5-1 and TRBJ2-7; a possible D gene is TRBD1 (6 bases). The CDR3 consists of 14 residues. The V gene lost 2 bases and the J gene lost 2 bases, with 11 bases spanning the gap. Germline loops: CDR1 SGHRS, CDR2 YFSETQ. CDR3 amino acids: CASSFGQYTYEQYF. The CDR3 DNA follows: TGCGCCAGCAGCTTCGGACAGTATACCTACGAGCAGTACTTC.

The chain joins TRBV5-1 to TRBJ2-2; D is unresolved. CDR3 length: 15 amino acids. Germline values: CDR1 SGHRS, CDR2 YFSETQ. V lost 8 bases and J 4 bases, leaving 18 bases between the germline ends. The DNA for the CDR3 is TGCGCCAGTGCGAAACAGCCTCCACCCACCGGGGAGCTGTTTTTT. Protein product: CASAKQPPPTGELFF.

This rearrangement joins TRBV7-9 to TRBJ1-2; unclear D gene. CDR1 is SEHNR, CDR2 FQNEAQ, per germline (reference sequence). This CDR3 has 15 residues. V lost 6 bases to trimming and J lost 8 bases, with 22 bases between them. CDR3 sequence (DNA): TGTGCCAGCAGTCCCAAAGAGGGTGTGGCGTGGGGCTACACCTTC. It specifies CASSPKEGVAWGYTF. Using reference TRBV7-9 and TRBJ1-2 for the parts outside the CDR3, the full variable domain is DTGVSQNPRHKITKRGQNVTFRCDPISEHNRLYWYRQTLGQGPEFLTYFQNEAQLEKSRLLSDRFSAERPKGSFSTLEIQRTEQGDSAMYLCASSPKEGVAWGYTFGSGTRLTVV.

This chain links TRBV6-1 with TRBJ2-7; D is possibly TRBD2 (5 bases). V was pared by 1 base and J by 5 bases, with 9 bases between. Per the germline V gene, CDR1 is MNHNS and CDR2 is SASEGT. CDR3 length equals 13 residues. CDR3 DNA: TGTGCCAGCAGTGAAGAACTAGTCGACGAGCAGTACTTC. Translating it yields CASSEELVDEQYF.

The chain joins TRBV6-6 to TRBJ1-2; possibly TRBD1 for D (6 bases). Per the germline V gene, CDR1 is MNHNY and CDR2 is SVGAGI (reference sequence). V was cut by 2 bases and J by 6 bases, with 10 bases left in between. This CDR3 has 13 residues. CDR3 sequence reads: CASSYPGVDGYTF. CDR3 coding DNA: TGTGCCAGCAGTTACCCAGGGGTAGATGGCTACACCTTC.

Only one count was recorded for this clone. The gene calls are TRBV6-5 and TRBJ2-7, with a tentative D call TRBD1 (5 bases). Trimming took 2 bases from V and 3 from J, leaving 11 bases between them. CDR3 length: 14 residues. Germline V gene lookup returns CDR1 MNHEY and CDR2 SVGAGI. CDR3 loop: CASSYVARDYEQYF. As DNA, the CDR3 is TGTGCCAGCAGTTACGTGGCCAGGGACTACGAGCAGTACTTC.

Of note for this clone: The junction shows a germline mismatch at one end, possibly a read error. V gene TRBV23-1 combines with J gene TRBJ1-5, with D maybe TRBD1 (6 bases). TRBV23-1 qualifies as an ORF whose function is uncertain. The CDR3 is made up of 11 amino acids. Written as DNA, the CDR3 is TGCGCCAGCGGTCAGGGGCGTCCCCAGCATTTT. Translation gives CASGQGRPQHF.